This TCR beta chain was captured by sequencing in a study of cytomegalovirus exposure and HLA in healthy donors. Regarding the study as a whole: According to the study, 150 to 200 TCR beta chains were cytomegalovirus-associated. Reported results showed that the classifier diagnosed cytomegalovirus status with high specificity and sensitivity. Being indistinguishable, some V segments were excluded, TRBV6-2 and TRBV6-3 among them.

This PCR relied on a set of 60 Vbeta primers and 13 Jbeta primers. Measured with immunoSEQ multiplex PCR; TCRdb has only the in-frame clones, and not every one. There are 100,000 to 150,000 clones in the sample; over 9.5% occur only once, and under 6% lies in the top ten. Germline V gene lookup returns CDR1 MDHEN and CDR2 SYDVKM. The V gene end was trimmed by 3 bases and the J gene end by 1 base; junction bases not matched to a gene: 5. This CDR3 has 16 amino acids. In regard to this clone: The antigen is unknown.

This receptor was taken from a woman in her late teens or twenties in good health and CMV-seropositive. The chain has TRBV28 and TRBJ2-4; 8 nucleotides line up with TRBD1. Sequences were obtained from PBMCs. CDR3 residues: CASSFPRGQAKNIQYF. CDR3 bases: TGTGCCAGCAGTTTTCCCAGGGGGCAGGCCAAAAACATTCAGTACTTC.